Each of the 22 T cell receptor beta chains below was sequenced from the same sample in a study of cytomegalovirus exposure and HLA in healthy donors. Amplification used 60 Vbeta primers and 13 Jbeta primers. Produced via immunoSEQ multiplex PCR; TCRdb's table is partial and in-frame only. The sample features about 54,000 clones, with approximately 7% in its top ten. The specimen was PBMCs. These receptors were collected from a woman aged 40 to 50 in good health and CMV-seronegative.

The chain combines TRBV18 with TRBJ2-7; 9 bases agree with TRBD1. With V trimmed by 2 bases and J by 1 base, 3 bases remained unmatched. This CDR3 is 15 amino acids long. Germline CDR1 is KGHSH and CDR2 is LQKENI. The CDR3 DNA is TGTGCCAGCTCACCAAGGACAGGGGAGTCCTACGAGCAGTACTTC. It specifies CASSPRTGESYEQYF.

Remarks on this clone: In the same sample, other DNA sequences code for this CDR3. The gene calls are TRBV9 and TRBJ2-1; 9 bases map to TRBD2. The V segment lost 0 bases and the J segment 7 bases; nucleotides outside the gene matches: 11. Germline CDR1 reads SGDLS; CDR2 reads YYNGEE. CDR3 size: 17 residues. CDR3 sequence: CASSVGGSSGSHNEQFF. CDR3 nucleotides: TGTGCCAGCAGCGTAGGAGGAAGTAGCGGGAGCCATAATGAGCAGTTCTTC. Full variable domain (remainder filled in from reference TRBV9 and TRBJ2-1): DSGVTQTPKHLITATGQRVTLRCSPRSGDLSVYWYQQSLDQGLQFLIQYYNGEERAKGNILERFSAQQFPDLHSELNLSSLELGDSALYFCASSVGGSSGSHNEQFFGPGTRLTVL.

The chain employs TRBV9 and TRBJ2-1; 8 bases agree with TRBD2. In germline, CDR1 is SGDLS, CDR2 YYNGEE. CDR3 length equals 15 residues. With 1 base clipped from V and 9 bases from J, the junction kept 9 bases outside the gene matches. The CDR3 coding sequence is TGTGCCAGCAGCGTAACCAGCGGGAGACTGGGTGAGCAGTTCTTC. Its translation: CASSVTSGRLGEQFF. The complete variable domain, with remaining parts taken from reference TRBV9 and TRBJ2-1, reads DSGVTQTPKHLITATGQRVTLRCSPRSGDLSVYWYQQSLDQGLQFLIQYYNGEERAKGNILERFSAQQFPDLHSELNLSSLELGDSALYFCASSVTSGRLGEQFFGPGTRLTVL.

V and J are TRBV7-2 and TRBJ1-2; 7 bases agree with TRBD1. This CDR3 has 14 residues. Germline trimming cut 1 base from V and 7 bases from J; bases unmatched to any gene: 6. The germline CDR1 and CDR2 sequences are SGHTA and FQGNSA. In DNA, the CDR3 is TGTGCCAGCAGCTTAGGAGGGGGCGCAGGTGGCTACACCTTC. This codes for CASSLGGGAGGYTF.

The chain combines TRBV6-5 with TRBJ1-2, with a possible D match to TRBD1 (5 bases). Trimming shortened V by 2 bases and J by 5 bases, and 12 bases separated the two germline ends. The CDR3 sequence is 14 residues long. Germline V gene data show CDR1 as MNHEY and CDR2 as SVGAGI. The CDR3 bases are TGTGCCAGCAGTTACGACGACAGAACATATGGCTACACCTTC. As protein: CASSYDDRTYGYTF.

The gene calls are TRBV2 and TRBJ1-6; weak D call: TRBD1 (5 bases). Germline CDR1 and CDR2: SNHLY and FYNNEI. V was shortened by 2 bases and J by 7 bases, with 18 bases between the two germline ends. The CDR3 contains 17 residues. In DNA, the CDR3 is TGTGCCAGCAGTGAACTCCGCCCGGGACTCAGGAATTCACCCCTCCACTTT. This gives the protein CASSELRPGLRNSPLHF.

The CDR3 spells CASSYWSGGGNTIYF. The CDR3 DNA sequence: TGTGCCAGCAGTTATTGGTCGGGGGGTGGAAACACCATATATTTT. The V call is TRBV6-5, the J call TRBJ1-3, with a weak D call TRBD1 (5 bases). Germline V gene lookup returns CDR1 MNHEY and CDR2 SVGAGI. The CDR3 has 15 amino acids. Trimming cost V 3 bases and J 3 bases, with 12 bases left between them.

This chain joins TRBV14 and TRBJ2-7; 7 bases fit TRBD1. Germline V gives CDR1 SGHDN, CDR2 FVKESK. The CDR3 consists of 14 residues. V was pared by 3 bases and J by 2 bases, with 4 bases of the junction left unmatched. CDR3 in DNA: TGTGCCAGCAGCCAGGCTACAGGGGCCTACGAGCAGTACTTC. Residues: CASSQATGAYEQYF.

The DNA for the CDR3 is TGTGCCAGCAGAACCTCACGGGACTTCTCTGCCGAGCAGTACTTC. Translating it yields CASRTSRDFSAEQYF. V usage is TRBV28 and J usage is TRBJ2-7; perhaps TRBD2 as D (6 bases). CDR1 MDHEN and CDR2 SYDVKM come from the germline V gene. The length of the CDR3 is 15 residues. V was trimmed by 6 bases and J by 6 bases, leaving 21 bases between them.

V gene TRBV25-1 combines with J gene TRBJ1-3; TRBD1 matches 10 bases. The CDR3 covers 16 residues. V lost 6 bases and J lost 4; bases outside the gene matches: 9. In germline, CDR1 is MGHDK, CDR2 SYGVNS. In DNA, the CDR3 is TGTGCCAGCAGACAAACCGGGACAGGGGCCGGAAACACCATATATTTT. This encodes CASRQTGTGAGNTIYF.

The chain uses TRBV18 and TRBJ1-2, with 7 bases matching TRBD1. CDR1 and CDR2 from the germline V gene are KGHSH and LQKENI. The CDR3 has 15 amino acids. V shed 2 bases and J 4 bases; nucleotides not matched to a gene: 7. CDR3 DNA sequence: TGTGCCAGCTCACCAAACGACAGGGCTTTCTATGGCTACACCTTC. It is translated as CASSPNDRAFYGYTF.

The chain couples TRBV5-1 to TRBJ2-3; possibly TRBD2 for D (6 bases). The germline V gene has CDR1 SGHRS and CDR2 YFSETQ. This CDR3 comprises 18 residues. Deletions cut 0 bases from V and 1 base from J, with 18 bases between. CDR3 residues: CASSLAAGGNGGTDTQYF. CDR3 DNA sequence: TGCGCCAGCAGCTTGGCCGCCGGGGGTAATGGGGGCACAGATACGCAGTATTTT.

This chain links TRBV2 with TRBJ1-1; 8 nucleotides match TRBD1. After removal of 6 bases from V and 4 bases from J, the junction contained 1 base not matched to a gene. The CDR3 sequence is 12 residues long. From germline, CDR1 is SNHLY and CDR2 FYNNEI. The CDR3 loop reads CASRDRVTEAFF. DNA for the CDR3: TGTGCCAGCAGGGACAGGGTCACTGAAGCTTTCTTT.

The CDR3 here is CASSSMTGGREQYF. The DNA for the CDR3 is TGTGCCAGCAGCTCAATGACAGGGGGCAGGGAGCAGTACTTC. V is TRBV6-5 and J is TRBJ2-7, with 10 bases that match TRBD1. CDR3 size: 14 residues. Germline V lookup: CDR1 MNHEY, CDR2 SVGAGI. Trimming cost V 6 bases and J 7 bases; bases outside gene matches: 9.

In regard to this clone: Germline and junction disagree at one end, which may indicate a read error. Other DNA sequences in the sample encode the same CDR3. The chain employs TRBV6-5 and TRBJ1-6, with TRBD1 matching 9 bases. Germline V gives CDR1 MNHEY, CDR2 SVGAGI. The CDR3 covers 14 residues. The CDR3 loop reads CASKGQGLNSPLHF. The CDR3 DNA reads as TGTGCCAGCAAAGGACAGGGGTTGAATTCACCCCTACACTTT.

The CDR3: CASRPGTIGYNEQFF. CDR3 DNA: TGTGCCAGCAGACCCGGGACTATCGGGTACAATGAGCAGTTCTTC. The rearrangement uses TRBV6-5 and TRBJ2-1; 7 bases map to TRBD2. This CDR3 spans 15 amino acids. CDR1 and CDR2 (germline): MNHEY, SVGAGI. After removal of 6 bases from V and 4 bases from J, the junction contained 9 bases not matched to a gene.

The chain is built from TRBV13 and TRBJ2-3; unclear D gene. The CDR3 is 13 residues long. V was trimmed by 2 bases and J by 2 bases, leaving 5 bases between them. Looked up from germline, CDR1 is PRHDT and CDR2 is FYEKMQ (reference sequence). The CDR3 sequence: CASSLRDTDTQYF. CDR3 DNA sequence: TGTGCCAGCAGCTTAAGAGACACAGATACGCAGTATTTT.

The rearrangement uses TRBV6-5 and TRBJ1-5, with D possibly being TRBD1 (5 bases). Germline V gene sequence: CDR1 MNHEY, CDR2 SVGAGI. V lost 0 bases, J lost 6 bases, and 12 bases lay in between. This CDR3 comprises 15 residues. CDR3 loop: CASSYSLGEGQPQHF. CDR3 nucleotides: TGTGCCAGCAGTTACTCGCTAGGGGAGGGTCAGCCCCAGCATTTT.

With regard to this clone: The same CDR3 can be traced to other DNA sequences in this sample. This chain uses TRBV5-1 with TRBJ1-6; possible D gene TRBD1, 6 bases. Germline CDR1 and CDR2: SGHRS and YFSETQ. The CDR3 loop spans 14 amino acids. Trimming removed 6 bases at V and 7 bases at J, with 14 bases between. CDR3 in DNA: TGCGCCAGCACCGAACAGGGAGGGAATTCACCCCTCCACTTT. This sequence encodes CASTEQGGNSPLHF. The whole variable domain, remainder taken from reference TRBV5-1 and TRBJ1-6, is KAGVTQTPRYLIKTRGQQVTLSCSPISGHRSVSWYQQTPGQGLQFLFEYFSETQRNKGNFPGRFSGRQFSNSRSEMNVSTLELGDSALYLCASTEQGGNSPLHFGNGTRLTVT.

The chain combines TRBV28 with TRBJ1-1, with D perhaps matching TRBD1 (5 bases). The CDR3 has 13 residues. V was trimmed by 6 bases and J by 1 base, leaving 9 bases between them. Germline CDR1 is MDHEN and CDR2 is SYDVKM. CDR3 amino acids: CASRGLGNTEAFF. The CDR3 region has the DNA TGTGCCAGCAGGGGGCTGGGGAACACTGAAGCTTTCTTT.

This sequence joins TRBV28 and TRBJ1-1; D ambiguous. Deletions cut 6 bases from V and 7 bases from J, with 12 bases between. Germline lookup yields CDR1 MDHEN and CDR2 SYDVKM. This CDR3 is built from 12 residues. CDR3 region: CASSSSGLEAFF. DNA of the CDR3: TGTGCCAGCAGCAGTAGCGGGCTTGAAGCTTTCTTT.

The CDR3: CASSSPEAGKETQYF. CDR3 nucleotide sequence: TGTGCCAGTAGTTCCCCGGAGGCGGGGAAAGAGACCCAGTACTTC. The rearrangement joins TRBV19 to TRBJ2-5, with D perhaps TRBD2 (6 bases). The germline V and J ends were trimmed by 5 bases and 3 bases, with 16 bases remaining between them. The CDR3 contains 15 residues. From germline, CDR1 is LNHDA and CDR2 SQIVND (reference sequence). The full variable domain, in which reference TRBV19 and TRBJ2-5 provide the parts outside the CDR3, is DGGITQSPKYLFRKEGQNVTLSCEQNLNHDAMYWYRQDPGQGLRLIYYSQIVNDFQKGDIAEGYSVSREKKESFPLTVTSAQKNPTAFYLCASSSPEAGKETQYFGPGTRLLVL.